One sample yielded the 18 T cell receptor beta chains listed below, sequenced in a study of cytomegalovirus exposure and HLA in healthy donors. It was with 60 Vbeta and 13 Jbeta primers that the PCR ran. The data were produced by immunoSEQ multiplex PCR, yet TCRdb's version contains in-frame clones alone and is incomplete. The table shows around 170,000 clones, with 65% to 85% occurring only once. The sample comprised PBMCs. These receptors were taken from a woman under 30 in good health and CMV-seronegative.

V gene TRBV7-9 combines with J gene TRBJ1-2; D unclear. The V gene's germline CDR1 is SEHNR and CDR2 FQNEAQ (reference sequence). This CDR3 contains 12 residues. Trimming removed 6 bases from V and 5 bases from J, with 10 bases in between. The CDR3 DNA is TGTGCCAGCAGTCCCGACACATATGGCTACACCTTC. Protein sequence: CASSPDTYGYTF.

Only one count was recorded for this clone. The CDR3 sequence is CASSLGGAQETQYF. The CDR3 DNA reads as TGTGCCAGCAGTTTGGGCGGGGCCCAAGAGACCCAGTACTTC. The rearrangement joins TRBV28 to TRBJ2-5, with D perhaps matching TRBD2 (6 bases). The CDR3 sequence is 14 residues long. V gave up 3 bases and J gave up 1 base, with 9 bases separating them. The V gene's germline CDR1 is MDHEN and CDR2 SYDVKM. The full variable domain, its missing parts supplied by reference TRBV28 and TRBJ2-5, is DVKVTQSSRYLVKRTGEKVFLECVQDMDHENMFWYRQDPGLGLRLIYFSYDVKMKEKGDIPEGYSVSREKKERFSLILESASTNQTSMYLCASSLGGAQETQYFGPGTRLLVL.

The chain recombines TRBV5-8 with TRBJ1-1; unclear D gene. V was cut by 5 bases and J by 2 bases, with 25 bases left in between. The CDR3 extends over 18 amino acids. In germline, CDR1 is SGHTS, CDR2 YDEGEE. Here the CDR3 DNA reads TGTGCCAGCAGACACTCACTGACGGGTAGGATTCCAAACACTGAAGCTTTCTTT. Its translation: CASRHSLTGRIPNTEAFF.

CDR3 sequence (DNA): TGTGCCAGCAGCCCTCAGGGTTTTGGGTCCTATGGCTACACCTTC. Encoded protein: CASSPQGFGSYGYTF. The V and J genes are TRBV6-5 and TRBJ1-2; possible D gene TRBD1, 5 bases. Trimming pared 6 bases from V and 4 bases from J, leaving 18 bases between. This CDR3 spans 15 amino acids. Germline-derived CDR1 and CDR2 are MNHEY and SVGAGI.

The rearrangement uses TRBV6-5 and TRBJ1-2; 7 bases match TRBD1. CDR3 size: 14 residues. Germline V lookup: CDR1 MNHEY, CDR2 SVGAGI. V trimming: 6 bases; J trimming: 1 base; junction bases outside the gene matches: 5. Written as DNA, the CDR3 is TGTGCCAGCAGGGAACCAGGGGGTAACTATGGCTACACCTTC. Translated, it gives CASREPGGNYGYTF.

V is TRBV4-1 and J is TRBJ1-6, with 8 bases that match TRBD1. V was clipped by 0 bases and J by 4 bases; unmatched bases: 8. Germline assignment: CDR1 MGHRA and CDR2 YSYEKL. The CDR3 totals 18 residues. This chain's CDR3 is CASSQDTPRGLYNSPLHF. The CDR3 coding sequence is TGCGCCAGCAGCCAAGATACTCCCAGGGGGCTTTATAATTCACCCCTCCACTTT.

The chain links TRBV5-1 to TRBJ2-3; 10 bases align to TRBD2. CDR3 size: 16 residues. The germline V gene has CDR1 SGHRS and CDR2 YFSETQ. Trimming cost V 3 bases and J 3 bases; bases outside gene matches: 7. The CDR3 coding sequence is TGCGCCAGCAGCTGGGGAGCGGGGGGGCAAACAGATACGCAGTATTTT. Protein: CASSWGAGGQTDTQYF. Drawing the rest from reference TRBV5-1 and TRBJ2-3, the complete variable domain is KAGVTQTPRYLIKTRGQQVTLSCSPISGHRSVSWYQQTPGQGLQFLFEYFSETQRNKGNFPGRFSGRQFSNSRSEMNVSTLELGDSALYLCASSWGAGGQTDTQYFGPGTRLTVL.

This sequence joins TRBV29-1 and TRBJ1-2, with D hard to call. This CDR3 has 12 amino acids. V shed 3 bases and J shed 6 bases, with 11 bases lying between them. Per the germline V gene, CDR1 is SQVTM and CDR2 is ANQGSEA. CDR3 DNA: TGCAGCGTTGACAGTCAGACAAATGGCTACACCTTC. Translating it yields CSVDSQTNGYTF.

The chain has TRBV4-1 and TRBJ2-2; 9 bases are shared with TRBD2. The CDR3 extends over 16 amino acids. Germline values: CDR1 MGHRA, CDR2 YSYEKL. V trimming: 0 bases; J trimming: 4 bases; junction bases outside the gene matches: 3. The DNA of the CDR3 is TGCGCCAGCAGCCAAGAGGCTAGCGGGGTCACCGGGGAGCTGTTTTTT. Residues: CASSQEASGVTGELFF.

J is TRBJ2-5 and V is TRBV7-8; 9 positions match TRBD2. Germline V gene data show CDR1 as SGHVS and CDR2 as FQNEAQ. The CDR3 extends over 17 amino acids. V trimming: 5 bases; J trimming: 0 bases; junction bases outside the gene matches: 10. CDR3 coding DNA: TGTGCCAGCAGCATAAGCCGCCGACTAGCGGACCAAGAGACCCAGTACTTC. As protein: CASSISRRLADQETQYF.

V is TRBV18 and J is TRBJ2-1; 7 bases line up with TRBD2. Germline V gives CDR1 KGHSH, CDR2 LQKENI. V trimming: 1 base; J trimming: 0 bases; junction bases outside the gene matches: 3. There are 16 residues in the CDR3. CDR3 in DNA: TGTGCCAGCTCACCACGGTGGGGGGGCTCCTACAATGAGCAGTTCTTC. Its translation is CASSPRWGGSYNEQFF.

The chain carries TRBV5-1 and TRBJ2-5, with no clear D. Trimming shortened V by 0 bases and J by 5 bases, and 11 bases separated the two germline ends. CDR3 length equals 14 residues. The germline CDR1 and CDR2 sequences are SGHRS and YFSETQ. CDR3 bases: TGCGCCAGCAGCTTGGCGCCCGCGGTGGAGACCCAGTACTTC. Translating gives CASSLAPAVETQYF.

The chain joins TRBV28 to TRBJ1-2; tentative D call: TRBD1 (5 bases). This CDR3 region has 17 residues. The germline V gene has CDR1 MDHEN and CDR2 SYDVKM. Trimming removed 3 bases at V and 3 bases at J, with 20 bases between. The CDR3 is CASSFSTFGRGDYGYTF. CDR3 sequence (DNA): TGTGCCAGCAGTTTTAGTACGTTCGGGAGAGGGGACTATGGCTACACCTTC.

In the case of this clone: Germline and junction disagree at one end, which may indicate a read error. V and J are TRBV7-7 and TRBJ2-3; D is perhaps TRBD1 (5 bases). Germline-derived CDR1 and CDR2 are SSHAT and FNYEAQ (reference sequence). The length of the CDR3 is 13 residues. CDR3 in amino acids: CASSFQGPDTQYF. The DNA of the CDR3 is TGTGCTAGCAGCTTCCAGGGCCCAGATACGCAGTATTTT.

The chain carries TRBV7-8 and TRBJ2-7, with D tentatively TRBD2 (5 bases). CDR1 and CDR2 (germline): SGHVS, FQNEAQ. Trimming took 5 bases from V and 2 from J, leaving 16 bases between them. CDR3 length equals 15 residues. DNA of the CDR3: TGTGCCAGCAGCCTCGGGTCGGGGTTGCCCTACGAGCAGTACTTC. This encodes CASSLGSGLPYEQYF.

The chain combines TRBV14 with TRBJ1-2; perhaps TRBD1 as D (6 bases). Germline CDR1 and CDR2: SGHDN and FVKESK. Trimming stripped 8 bases from V and 4 bases from J, with 11 bases between. CDR3 length: 12 amino acids. As DNA, the CDR3 is TGTGCCAGCGGGACACAGCCCTATGGCTACACCTTC. Encoded protein: CASGTQPYGYTF.

J is TRBJ1-2 and V is TRBV6-5; tentatively, D is TRBD1 (6 bases). CDR1 and CDR2 from the germline V gene are MNHEY and SVGAGI. V was trimmed by 6 bases and J by 4 bases, leaving 15 bases between them. This CDR3 contains 14 residues. CDR3 sequence reads: CASSSSGVVYGYTF. The DNA for the CDR3 is TGTGCCAGCAGCTCTTCAGGGGTGGTCTATGGCTACACCTTC.

V usage is TRBV5-4 and J usage is TRBJ2-1; no clear D. V was cut by 2 bases and J by 7 bases, with 4 bases left in between. The CDR3 totals 11 residues. Germline lookup yields CDR1 SGHNT and CDR2 YYREEE (reference sequence). The CDR3 protein is CASSFRNEQFF. The CDR3 DNA reads as TGTGCCAGCAGCTTCAGGAATGAGCAGTTCTTC.